This T cell receptor (beta chain) was sequenced for a study of regulatory T cells in long-lasting Graves disease. Study observations and caveats: Compared with new cases, persistent Graves' patients showed reduced TCR diversity.

CDR3 size: 16 residues. Trimming removed 2 bases at V and 5 bases at J, with 16 bases between. The germline gives CDR1 MNHNS, CDR2 SASEGT. Assembly of TCR beta libraries relied on iRepertoire HTBI primers together with Arm-PCR of CDR3 regions. TCRdb recomputed calls from the multiplex PCR reads with MiXCR, one row per CDR3 protein. The sample includes 350,000 to 500,000 distinct CDR3 sequences, less than 15% of them seen just once. The time point is: newly diagnosed GD, antithyroid drugs for less than 3 months. Scientists built the TCR library using RNA that was extracted from PBMCs. This clonotype turned up a few times. Its specificity is unknown. The data were also submitted as part of a second study, on T cells in Graves' hyperthyroidism and ophthalmopathy. From that paper: It was considered stable Graves' hyperthyroidism when ophthalmopathy did not progress within 18 months. Lactation, pregnancy, other autoimmune disease or uncontrolled infection led to exclusion of patients. Ophthalmopathy was predicted by the model a median of roughly 6.7 months ahead of onset.

The sequencing here drew on peripheral blood mononuclear cells (PBMCs), taken at new diagnosis, from a patient treated with antithyroid drugs. The chain carries TRBV6-1 and TRBJ1-5; D might be TRBD1 (5 bases). The sequence came from a woman aged 45-65 years with Graves disease. The CDR3 DNA reads TGTGCCAGCAGTGAACCTTCGGGACCCTGGGATCAGCCCCAGCATTTT. Encoded protein: CASSEPSGPWDQPQHF.